The 31 T cell receptor beta chains in this list originate from one sample, sequenced in a study of OX40 agonist ivuxolimab in advanced cancers. Some clones are missing from TCRdb's copy, which holds only in-frame ones; the method was immunoSEQ multiplex PCR. This sample has roughly 90,000 clones; 70% to 90% occur once, and the top ten carry 0.79%. Material: CD4+ or CD8+ T cells sorted from blood, obtained in a trial of the OX40 agonist ivuxolimab. The source is an adult with an advanced solid tumor such as melanoma, head and neck, liver or kidney cancer.

The CDR3 here is CAITHRAADGNSPLHF. CDR3 coding DNA: TGTGCCATCACCCACCGAGCAGCGGACGGAAATTCACCCCTCCACTTT. The chain recombines TRBV10-3 with TRBJ1-6; the D is unclear. V was pared by 7 bases and J by 7 bases, with 20 bases between. Germline loops: CDR1 ENHRY, CDR2 SYGVKD. This CDR3 contains 16 residues.

This clone was seen once. For the CDR3, the DNA is TGTGCCAGCAGTGAATTTCGGGACAGTCGAGTTTCTAACTATGGCTACACCTTC. It codes for CASSEFRDSRVSNYGYTF. This chain uses TRBV6-1 with TRBJ1-2, with TRBD1 identical over 7 bases. The germline V gene has CDR1 MNHNS and CDR2 SASEGT. This CDR3 is built from 18 residues. V trimming: 2 bases; J trimming: 0 bases; junction bases outside the gene matches: 12.

The V call is TRBV9, the J call TRBJ1-6, with TRBD1 as a possible D gene (5 bases). The V end was cut by 0 bases, the J end by 10 bases, with 17 bases between. Germline V CDR1 and CDR2: SGDLS, YYNGEE. This CDR3 has 16 residues. The CDR3 DNA reads as TGTGCCAGCAGCGTAGATCAGGCGGGGGGATACTCACCCCTCCACTTT. Translation: CASSVDQAGGYSPLHF.

V and J are TRBV11-2 and TRBJ1-5; D is uncertain. The germline gives CDR1 SGHAT, CDR2 FQNNGV. The CDR3 contains 13 residues. Trimming cost V 0 bases and J 5 bases, with 5 bases left between them. The CDR3 sequence: CASSLDLYQPQHF. DNA of the CDR3: TGTGCCAGCAGCTTAGATCTTTATCAGCCCCAGCATTTT.

V usage is TRBV18 and J usage is TRBJ2-7, with TRBD2 as a possible D gene (5 bases). The V and J ends lost 2 bases and 2 bases respectively, with 10 bases between them. The CDR3 length is 14 residues. CDR1 is KGHSH and CDR2 is LQKENI in the germline V gene. The CDR3 DNA sequence: TGTGCCAGCTCACCAGAGGGCCGCGCCTACGAGCAGTACTTC. Translation gives CASSPEGRAYEQYF.

The chain combines TRBV28 with TRBJ2-1; no clear D gene. The germline gives CDR1 MDHEN, CDR2 SYDVKM. The CDR3 totals 13 residues. V lost 3 bases and J 8 bases, leaving 11 bases between the germline ends. In DNA form, the CDR3 reads TGTGCCAGCAGTTTTACGACGCCGGATGAGCAGTTCTTC. This gives the protein CASSFTTPDEQFF.

This clone appeared once. This chain uses TRBV6-5 with TRBJ1-2; D perhaps matches TRBD1 (5 bases). Germline V gives CDR1 MNHEY, CDR2 SVGAGI. The CDR3 contains 13 residues. The V end lost 10 bases, the J end lost 4 bases, and 16 bases lay between the germline ends. The CDR3 sequence: CATRQRAVYGYTF. As DNA, the CDR3 is TGTGCCACCCGACAGCGCGCGGTCTATGGCTACACCTTC.

This chain joins TRBV28 and TRBJ2-7; TRBD2 aligns across 8 bases. Looked up from germline, CDR1 is MDHEN and CDR2 is SYDVKM. V gave up 7 bases and J gave up 1 base; unmatched junction bases: 9. This CDR3 comprises 15 residues. In DNA form, the CDR3 reads TGTGCCAGCACCCCGGGGGGGGGCTTATCCTACGAGCAGTACTTC. This translates into CASTPGGGLSYEQYF. The whole variable domain, remainder taken from reference TRBV28 and TRBJ2-7, is DVKVTQSSRYLVKRTGEKVFLECVQDMDHENMFWYRQDPGLGLRLIYFSYDVKMKEKGDIPEGYSVSREKKERFSLILESASTNQTSMYLCASTPGGGLSYEQYFGPGTRLTVT.

This chain uses TRBV7-2 with TRBJ2-5; TRBD2 agrees at 10 bases. The CDR3 is 14 residues long. Per germline, CDR1 SGHTA and CDR2 FQGNSA. Losses at the gene ends were 5 bases for V and 5 bases for J; bases not matched to a gene: 5. The CDR3 DNA reads as TGTGCCAGCAGCAGCGGGGGGGCCTCTGAGACCCAGTACTTC. Translated, it gives CASSSGGASETQYF.

V usage is TRBV27 and J usage is TRBJ1-5, with 8 bases identical to TRBD1. V lost 5 bases and J lost 4; bases outside the gene matches: 4. This CDR3 has 14 residues. The germline V gene has CDR1 MNHEY and CDR2 SMNVEV (reference sequence). The CDR3 loop reads CASSDQGANQPQHF. The CDR3 DNA is TGTGCCAGCAGTGACCAGGGGGCGAATCAGCCCCAGCATTTT.

CDR3 nucleotide sequence: TGTGCCAGCAAGACAGCCACAGATACGCAGTATTTT. Protein sequence: CASKTATDTQYF. This rearrangement joins TRBV28 to TRBJ2-3; D may be TRBD1 (5 bases). V was pared by 7 bases and J by 2 bases, with 7 bases between. Germline V lookup: CDR1 MDHEN, CDR2 SYDVKM. CDR3 length equals 12 residues.

CDR3 DNA: TGTGCCAGCAGCCCCGCCCAGAGGGGCCTGAACACTGAAGCTTTCTTT. Protein sequence: CASSPAQRGLNTEAFF. V usage is TRBV7-8 and J usage is TRBJ1-1; D possibly corresponds to TRBD1 (5 bases). The CDR3 contains 16 residues. Germline V gives CDR1 SGHVS, CDR2 FQNEAQ. The V gene lost 5 bases and the J gene lost 0 bases, with 16 bases spanning the gap. Based on the CDR3 plus reference TRBV7-8 and TRBJ1-1, the full variable domain is GAGVSQSPRYKVAKRGQDVALRCDPISGHVSLFWYQQALGQGPEFLTYFQNEAQLDKSGLPSDRFFAERPEGSVSTLKIQRTQQEDSAVYLCASSPAQRGLNTEAFFGQGTRLTVV.

V usage is TRBV7-2 and J usage is TRBJ2-7; tentatively, D is TRBD2 (6 bases). V was clipped by 1 base and J by 3 bases, with 10 bases between them. CDR3 size: 14 residues. Germline-derived CDR1 and CDR2 are SGHTA and FQGNSA. CDR3 sequence (DNA): TGTGCCAGCAGCTTAGGGAGGGGACGCTACGAGCAGTACTTC. Translating it yields CASSLGRGRYEQYF.

The chain has TRBV4-1 and TRBJ2-1; D may be TRBD2 (5 bases). In germline, CDR1 is MGHRA, CDR2 YSYEKL. The V end was cut by 6 bases, the J end by 0 bases, with 15 bases between. This CDR3 contains 16 residues. The CDR3 DNA follows: TGCGCCAGCAGGTCCGCCGAGGGAATCTCCTACAATGAGCAGTTCTTC. Its translation: CASRSAEGISYNEQFF.

CDR3 nucleotides: TGTGCCAGCAGCTTAGCGGGGGGGCCGATATCAGATACGCAGTATTTT. It translates to CASSLAGGPISDTQYF. The chain uses TRBV11-2 and TRBJ2-3; TRBD2 matches at 8 bases. The length of the CDR3 is 16 residues. Unmatched junction bases numbered 7, after V lost 1 base and J lost 4 bases. Germline V gene lookup returns CDR1 SGHAT and CDR2 FQNNGV.

The J gene is TRBJ1-2, the V gene TRBV5-4, with D unresolved. The CDR3 is 13 residues long. V lost 4 bases, J lost 2 bases, and 9 bases lay in between. Germline CDR1 SGHNT, CDR2 YYREEE (reference sequence). The DNA of the CDR3 is TGTGCCAGCAGCACGGACGGGAACTATGGCTACACCTTC. It encodes CASSTDGNYGYTF.

As concerns this clone: Within the sample, other DNA sequences also encode this same CDR3. The chain links TRBV28 to TRBJ1-5, with D unresolved. The CDR3 runs 13 residues. V was trimmed by 1 base and J by 4 bases, leaving 5 bases between them. CDR1 and CDR2 from the germline V gene are MDHEN and SYDVKM. The CDR3 DNA follows: TGTGCCAGCAGTTTATCCTTAAATCAGCCCCAGCATTTT. Protein sequence: CASSLSLNQPQHF. Filled out from reference TRBV28 and TRBJ1-5, the complete variable domain reads DVKVTQSSRYLVKRTGEKVFLECVQDMDHENMFWYRQDPGLGLRLIYFSYDVKMKEKGDIPEGYSVSREKKERFSLILESASTNQTSMYLCASSLSLNQPQHFGDGTRLSIL.

The chain has TRBV5-1 and TRBJ2-5, with TRBD2 identical over 11 bases. The junction had 5 bases not matched to a gene; V was cut back by 0 bases and J by 4 bases. Germline V gene sequence: CDR1 SGHRS, CDR2 YFSETQ. This CDR3 spans 16 amino acids. The DNA for the CDR3 is TGCGCCAGCAGCTTGGCCCTAGCGGGGGGCGGAGAGACCCAGTACTTC. This codes for CASSLALAGGGETQYF.

The CDR3 spells CASRLASPGGVSYEQYF. The CDR3 DNA follows: TGTGCAAGTCGCTTAGCCTCTCCTGGGGGGGTTAGCTACGAGCAGTACTTC. The rearrangement links TRBV12-2 to TRBJ2-7; the DNA was not compared with TRBD2, the D call given in the table. TRBV12-2 is noted as a pseudogene. The CDR3 has 17 amino acids.

This clone was recorded only once. The chain recombines TRBV7-2 with TRBJ2-7; the D call may be TRBD1 or TRBD2 (5 bases each). The CDR3 sequence is 15 residues long. CDR1 and CDR2 (germline): SGHTA, FQGNSA. V lost 5 bases and J 0 bases, leaving 14 bases between the germline ends. The CDR3 spells CASSPAGTVSYEQYF. The CDR3 region has the DNA TGTGCCAGCAGCCCGGCCGGGACGGTCTCCTACGAGCAGTACTTC.

The chain employs TRBV27 and TRBJ2-7; no clear D. V shed 3 bases and J shed 0 bases, with 9 bases lying between them. Germline CDR1 is MNHEY and CDR2 is SMNVEV (reference sequence). The CDR3 consists of 14 residues. The DNA for the CDR3 is TGTGCCAGCAGTTTCAACGGCCGCTCCTACGAGCAGTACTTC. Its translation is CASSFNGRSYEQYF.

The chain joins TRBV7-2 to TRBJ1-5; 7 nucleotides match TRBD1. Germline loops: CDR1 SGHTA, CDR2 FQGNSA. This CDR3 comprises 15 residues. V was pared by 6 bases and J by 2 bases, with 7 bases of the junction left unmatched. In DNA form, the CDR3 reads TGTGCCAGCAGGCAAACAGGGGATGGCAATCAGCCCCAGCATTTT. Translating gives CASRQTGDGNQPQHF. Using reference TRBV7-2 and TRBJ1-5 for the parts outside the CDR3, the full variable domain is GAGVSQSPSNKVTEKGKDVELRCDPISGHTALYWYRQSLGQGLEFLIYFQGNSAPDKSGLPSDRFSAERTGGSVSTLTIQRTQQEDSAVYLCASRQTGDGNQPQHFGDGTRLSIL.

J is TRBJ1-2 and V is TRBV2; TRBD1 matches at 10 bases. Looked up from germline, CDR1 is SNHLY and CDR2 is FYNNEI. This CDR3 contains 13 residues. With V trimmed by 5 bases and J by 7 bases, 4 bases remained unmatched. CDR3 region: CASSTDRGPGYTF. The CDR3 DNA sequence: TGTGCCAGCAGTACAGACAGGGGGCCTGGCTACACCTTC.

The gene calls are TRBV28 and TRBJ2-7, with D uncertain. CDR1 and CDR2 from the germline V gene are MDHEN and SYDVKM. V was clipped by 8 bases and J by 0 bases, with 8 bases between them. The CDR3 is 12 residues long. This chain's CDR3 is CASRSTSYEQYF. The CDR3 DNA reads as TGTGCCAGCCGGAGCACCTCCTACGAGCAGTACTTC.

This chain uses TRBV5-1 with TRBJ2-3, with D perhaps TRBD2 (5 bases). The CDR3 runs 16 residues. Germline CDR1 SGHRS, CDR2 YFSETQ. V lost 0 bases to trimming and J lost 0 bases, with 11 bases between them. CDR3 nucleotides: TGCGCCAGCAGCTTGGAGCAGCGGTCTAGCACAGATACGCAGTATTTT. Translating it yields CASSLEQRSSTDTQYF. Together with reference TRBV5-1 and TRBJ2-3, the CDR3 gives the full variable domain: KAGVTQTPRYLIKTRGQQVTLSCSPISGHRSVSWYQQTPGQGLQFLFEYFSETQRNKGNFPGRFSGRQFSNSRSEMNVSTLELGDSALYLCASSLEQRSSTDTQYFGPGTRLTVL.

V usage is TRBV11-1 and J usage is TRBJ2-1; either TRBD1 or TRBD2 may supply D (5 bases each). Trimming removed 5 bases at V and 3 bases at J, with 14 bases between. The CDR3 extends over 15 amino acids. The germline V gene has CDR1 SGHAT and CDR2 FQDESV (reference sequence). The CDR3 nucleotides read TGTGCCAGCAGCCAAAGAGCAGGGAGCTACAATGAGCAGTTCTTC. It is translated as CASSQRAGSYNEQFF.

The chain uses TRBV7-2 and TRBJ2-1, with TRBD2 matching 9 bases. The length of the CDR3 is 15 residues. Germline CDR1 reads SGHTA; CDR2 reads FQGNSA. J lost 9 bases, V lost 2 bases, and 8 bases had no gene match. The CDR3 is CASSLFGGGDSEQFF. The DNA of the CDR3 is TGTGCCAGCAGCTTATTCGGCGGGGGGGATTCTGAGCAGTTCTTC.

The V and J genes are TRBV18 and TRBJ2-1; TRBD2 matches at 9 bases. This CDR3 has 17 amino acids. Germline CDR1 reads KGHSH; CDR2 reads LQKENI. Losses at the gene ends were 0 bases for V and 4 bases for J; bases not matched to a gene: 7. DNA for the CDR3: TGTGCCAGCTCACCACCGGTTGCGGGGGGGCCATACAATGAGCAGTTCTTC. This translates into CASSPPVAGGPYNEQFF.

This chain links TRBV28 with TRBJ1-1; perhaps TRBD1 as D (5 bases). Germline V gene data show CDR1 as MDHEN and CDR2 as SYDVKM. The V and J ends lost 6 bases and 3 bases respectively, with 14 bases between them. The CDR3 extends over 14 amino acids. DNA of the CDR3: TGTGCCAGCAGCCCCGGGGGTAAGGACACTGAAGCTTTCTTT. This sequence encodes CASSPGGKDTEAFF. Filled out from reference TRBV28 and TRBJ1-1, the complete variable domain reads DVKVTQSSRYLVKRTGEKVFLECVQDMDHENMFWYRQDPGLGLRLIYFSYDVKMKEKGDIPEGYSVSREKKERFSLILESASTNQTSMYLCASSPGGKDTEAFFGQGTRLTVV.

The CDR3 protein is CASSIRSSGYEQYF. For the CDR3, the DNA is TGTGCCAGTAGTATTAGGTCTAGCGGATACGAGCAGTACTTC. The rearrangement uses TRBV19 and TRBJ2-7; TRBD2 matches at 7 bases. The trim removed 3 bases at V and 4 bases at J, leaving 6 bases unmatched. Germline V CDR1 and CDR2: LNHDA, SQIVND (reference sequence). The CDR3 covers 14 residues.

CDR3 protein: CAWSLPGGNSPLHF. CDR3 nucleotide sequence: TGTGCCTGGAGTCTCCCGGGAGGTAATTCACCCCTCCACTTT. The rearrangement uses TRBV30 and TRBJ1-6; D is undetermined. Trimming stripped 2 bases from V and 6 bases from J, with 11 bases between. The CDR3 extends over 14 amino acids. CDR1 and CDR2 from the germline V gene are GTSNPN and SVGIG (reference sequence).